These T cell receptor beta chains were read from a single sample in a study of T-cell memory formation after mild COVID-19. TCRdb independently ran MiXCR on the 5' RACE reads; one entry per CDR3 protein. The repertoire holds about 350,000 distinct CDR3 sequences, with over 13% as singletons. The specimen sequenced was PBMCs or a T cell subset sorted from them (not recorded which). The receptors were gathered from a man aged 18 to 30 who had mild COVID-19 (a few samples of this study predate the infection). Cell type and time point are not known. The CDR3 runs from the conserved cysteine through the conserved F or W. D genes are given only for firm matches. The listing skips clone size in some rows; elsewhere it reads once, few, many or a size class.

D | J | size | V | CDR3 | DNA
. | TRBJ1-1 | . | TRBV9 | CASSPRWNPHEALF | TGTGCCAGCAGCCCCCGGTGGAACCCGCATGAAGCTTTATTT
. | TRBJ1-1 | . | TRBV2 | CASRRGGEEAFF | TGTGCCAGCAGGCGGGGAGGGGAAGAAGCTTTCTTT
. | TRBJ2-7 | . | TRBV12-5 | CASGLAGTGYEQYF | TGTGCTAGTGGTTTGGCGGGGACTGGTTACGAGCAGTACTTC
. | TRBJ2-3 | few | TRBV18 | CASSPPNTDTQYF | TGTGCCAGCTCACCCCCAAACACAGATACGCAGTATTTT
. | TRBJ2-2 | few | TRBV5-1 | CASSLEGPTGELFF | TGCGCCAGCAGCTTGGAAGGGCCCACCGGGGAGCTGTTTTTT
. | TRBJ1-5 | few | TRBV7-9 | CASSLGRVSSNQPQHF | TGTGCCAGCAGCTTAGGACGGGTATCTAGCAATCAGCCCCAGCATTTT
. | TRBJ2-5 | . | TRBV5-5 | CASSLGPGSETQYF | TGTGCCAGCAGCTTGGGTCCGGGTAGCGAGACCCAGTACTTC
. | TRBJ1-2 | few | TRBV4-1 | CASSQDYRADYGYTF | TGCGCCAGCAGCCAGGATTACAGGGCGGACTATGGCTACACCTTC
. | TRBJ1-4 | many | TRBV7-2 | CASSLGGGLGKLFF | TGTGCCAGCAGCTTAGGGGGCGGACTGGGAAAACTGTTTTTT
. | TRBJ1-1 | many | TRBV24-1 | CATSDSLGAATEAFF | TGTGCCACCAGTGATAGTCTGGGGGCGGCCACTGAAGCTTTCTTT
. | TRBJ1-6 | many | TRBV20-1 | CSAREAGLRYNSPLHF | TGCAGTGCTAGAGAAGCGGGACTCCGTTATAATTCACCCCTCCACTTT